Listed here are 27 T cell receptor beta chains from one sample, sequenced in a study of T-cell memory formation after mild COVID-19. TCRdb analysed the 5' RACE reads with MiXCR anew, one entry per CDR3 protein. The table records approximately 580,000 distinct CDR3 sequences, roughly 21% of them present only once. The sequenced sample consisted of PBMCs or a T cell subset sorted from them (not recorded which). These receptors originate from an adult woman who had mild COVID-19 (a few samples of this study predate the infection). Cell type and time point are not known.

The chain recombines TRBV9 with TRBJ1-2; D gene ambiguous. Trimming shortened V by 0 bases and J by 4 bases, and 25 bases separated the two germline ends. The CDR3 is 19 amino acids. Germline CDR1 is SGDLS and CDR2 is YYNGEE. CDR3 in amino acids: CASSVGVGVAVGVPYGYTF. CDR3 sequence (DNA): TGTGCCAGCAGCGTAGGAGTGGGAGTCGCCGTTGGGGTTCCCTATGGCTACACCTTC.

The sample holds a few counts of this clonotype. The chain recombines TRBV6-5 with TRBJ1-3, with a possible D match to TRBD1 (6 bases). V lost 5 bases, J lost 0 bases, and 11 bases lay in between. Germline CDR1 reads MNHEY; CDR2 reads SVGAGI. There are 15 residues in the CDR3. In DNA, the CDR3 is TGTGCCAGCAGTAGGGCGGACAGCTCTGGAAACACCATATATTTT. Translating it yields CASSRADSSGNTIYF.

V usage is TRBV18 and J usage is TRBJ2-7; no reliable D call. Trimming removed 5 bases at V and 7 bases at J, with 12 bases between. The CDR3 is 12 residues long. Per germline, CDR1 KGHSH and CDR2 LQKENI. The CDR3 region is CASSIGSGEQYF. CDR3 coding DNA: TGTGCCAGCTCAATAGGGTCCGGGGAGCAGTACTTC.

The rearrangement links TRBV7-8 to TRBJ1-2; D is possibly TRBD1 (5 bases). CDR1 is SGHVS, CDR2 FQNEAQ, per germline. The CDR3 has 16 amino acids. Trimming cost V 2 bases and J 4 bases, with 17 bases left between them. The CDR3 DNA sequence: TGTGCCAGCAGCTTACGGGTTGGGGGGAAGCTCTATGGCTACACCTTC. It codes for CASSLRVGGKLYGYTF.

This clonotype has more than one count but fewer than ten. J is TRBJ2-3 and V is TRBV2; D is perhaps TRBD1 or TRBD2 (6 bases each). V was trimmed by 5 bases and J by 4 bases, leaving 22 bases between them. There are 17 residues in the CDR3. Germline V gives CDR1 SNHLY, CDR2 FYNNEI. The CDR3 DNA is TGTGCCAGCAGTCCAACCCCTGGACTCGGGGGCCCAGATACGCAGTATTTT. Protein product: CASSPTPGLGGPDTQYF.

This clonotype was recorded only once. J is TRBJ2-5 and V is TRBV18; TRBD2 aligns across 8 bases. V lost 1 base and J lost 5; bases outside the gene matches: 3. Germline CDR1 reads KGHSH; CDR2 reads LQKENI. This CDR3 contains 14 residues. The CDR3 protein is CASSPRREVETQYF. As DNA, the CDR3 is TGTGCCAGCTCACCACGGCGGGAGGTTGAGACCCAGTACTTC.

The V gene is TRBV7-2, the J gene TRBJ2-7, with D maybe TRBD2 (5 bases). CDR3 length: 15 amino acids. Deletions cut 5 bases from V and 9 bases from J, with 23 bases between. The germline CDR1 and CDR2 sequences are SGHTA and FQGNSA. CDR3 protein: CASSRRITARGGQYF. The CDR3 coding sequence is TGTGCCAGCAGCCGACGGATAACGGCCCGGGGTGGGCAGTACTTC.

The gene calls are TRBV29-1 and TRBJ2-5; a weak D match, TRBD1 (6 bases). Trimming took 6 bases from V and 3 from J, leaving 14 bases between them. Per the germline V gene, CDR1 is SQVTM and CDR2 is ANQGSEA. The CDR3 is 13 residues long. The DNA of the CDR3 is TGCAGCGTGGCCCGGACAGCGAAAGAGACCCAGTACTTC. Translated, it gives CSVARTAKETQYF. The full variable domain, with the rest looked up from reference TRBV29-1 and TRBJ2-5, is SAVISQKPSRDICQRGTSLTIQCQVDSQVTMMFWYRQQPGQSLTLIATANQGSEATYESGFVIDKFPISRPNLTFSTLTVSNMSPEDSSIYLCSVARTAKETQYFGPGTRLLVL.

This clonotype was detected ten times or more. The chain carries TRBV21-1 and TRBJ2-7; TRBD2 is taken as the D call from the table, unchecked against the DNA. TRBV21-1 is assigned pseudogene status. CDR3 length: 14 residues. The CDR3 loop reads CASSKVPGYWEQYF. CDR3 DNA: TGTGCCAGCAGCAAAGTCCCAGGGTACTGGGAGCAGTACTTC.

The chain links TRBV11-2 to TRBJ1-2; no firm D call. The germline gives CDR1 SGHAT, CDR2 FQNNGV. The CDR3 is 16 residues long. V lost 4 bases and J 0 bases, leaving 15 bases between the germline ends. The DNA of the CDR3 is TGTGCCAGCAGCTCCGATAGCCGGATAACTAACTATGGCTACACCTTC. Protein sequence: CASSSDSRITNYGYTF.

V gene TRBV13 combines with J gene TRBJ2-3; unclear D gene. Germline-derived CDR1 and CDR2 are PRHDT and FYEKMQ (reference sequence). This CDR3 region has 14 residues. V lost 4 bases, J lost 1 base, and 9 bases lay in between. This CDR3 is CASSSRWGTDTQYF. The CDR3 DNA reads TGTGCCAGCAGCTCCCGGTGGGGCACAGATACGCAGTATTTT.

The chain carries TRBV12-3 or TRBV12-4 and TRBJ2-7, with D possibly matching TRBD2 (6 bases). Trimming took off 6 bases at V and 6 bases at J, with 9 bases between the two ends. This CDR3 is built from 11 residues. CDR3 DNA: TGTGCCAGCAGAAGGAGGGGCGAGCAGTACTTC. It codes for CASRRRGEQYF.

This clonotype has only a few counts. The rearrangement joins TRBV7-8 to TRBJ2-2, with D perhaps TRBD2 (6 bases). The CDR3 runs to 16 residues. Deletions cut 1 base from V and 4 bases from J, with 13 bases between. The germline V gene encodes CDR1 SGHVS and CDR2 FQNEAQ. Here the CDR3 DNA reads TGTGCCAGCAGCTTAGGAGGAGGGCATGGCACCGGGGAGCTGTTTTTT. Amino acid sequence: CASSLGGGHGTGELFF. Complete variable domain (other parts from reference TRBV7-8 and TRBJ2-2): GAGVSQSPRYKVAKRGQDVALRCDPISGHVSLFWYQQALGQGPEFLTYFQNEAQLDKSGLPSDRFFAERPEGSVSTLKIQRTQQEDSAVYLCASSLGGGHGTGELFFGEGSRLTVL.

This clonotype was picked up a small number of times. The chain uses TRBV7-6 and TRBJ2-5; D ambiguous. This CDR3 is built from 14 residues. Germline V lookup: CDR1 SGHVS, CDR2 FNYEAQ. V was clipped by 7 bases and J by 5 bases, with 17 bases between them. CDR3 amino acids: CASTPMGSWETQYF. The CDR3 region has the DNA TGTGCCAGCACCCCGATGGGCTCGTGGGAGACCCAGTACTTC.

This rearrangement joins TRBV20-1 to TRBJ2-7; 11 nucleotides match TRBD2. V lost 3 bases, J lost 3 bases, and 4 bases stayed unmatched. This CDR3 spans 14 amino acids. The germline gives CDR1 DFQATT, CDR2 SNEGSKA (reference sequence). The CDR3 bases are TGCAGTGCTAGTCCGGGACTAGCGGTCTACGAGCAGTACTTC. Its translation is CSASPGLAVYEQYF.

This chain uses TRBV6-1 with TRBJ1-1, with D possibly being TRBD1 (6 bases). Germline lookup yields CDR1 MNHNS and CDR2 SASEGT. The CDR3 has 13 residues. V was clipped by 7 bases and J by 3 bases, with 12 bases between them. This CDR3 reads CASNNREDTEAFF. The CDR3 DNA sequence: TGTGCCAGCAACAACAGGGAGGACACTGAAGCTTTCTTT.

This clonotype was counted only a few times. The rearrangement joins TRBV5-1 to TRBJ2-1; 12 bases agree with TRBD2. With 0 bases clipped from V and 8 bases from J, the junction kept 6 bases outside the gene matches. This CDR3 comprises 16 residues. CDR1 SGHRS and CDR2 YFSETQ come from the germline V gene. This CDR3 is CASSLGASGGADEQFF. In nucleotides, the CDR3 is TGCGCCAGCAGCTTGGGGGCTAGCGGGGGGGCCGATGAGCAGTTCTTC.

This clonotype came up a few times. The CDR3 loop reads CASSHTGTPYNEQFF. For the CDR3, the DNA is TGTGCCAGCAGCCACACCGGGACACCCTACAATGAGCAGTTCTTC. The gene calls are TRBV3-1 and TRBJ2-1, with D possibly matching TRBD1 (6 bases). The CDR3 contains 15 residues. Looked up from germline, CDR1 is LGHDT and CDR2 is YNNKEL (reference sequence). Trimming removed 3 bases at V and 2 bases at J, with 11 bases between.

This clonotype was seen a handful of times. The J gene is TRBJ2-3, the V gene TRBV5-1; 7 bases fit TRBD1. CDR1 is SGHRS and CDR2 is YFSETQ in the germline V gene. V trimming: 1 base; J trimming: 2 bases; junction bases outside the gene matches: 7. The CDR3 length is 16 residues. CDR3 amino acids: CASSLTGVTFTDTQYF. The DNA for the CDR3 is TGCGCCAGCAGCTTGACAGGGGTCACCTTCACAGATACGCAGTATTTT.

This chain links TRBV20-1 with TRBJ1-1; D ambiguous. The CDR3 runs 12 residues. CDR1 is DFQATT, CDR2 SNEGSKA, per germline (reference sequence). Trimming took 1 base from V and 1 from J, leaving 4 bases between them. In DNA, the CDR3 is TGCAGTGCTAGAGCCGGGAACACTGAAGCTTTCTTT. This sequence encodes CSARAGNTEAFF.

The CDR3 bases are TGTGCCAGCAGCTTAGGGAGGGCTAGCGGTCCGACCCAGTACTTC. The encoded protein is CASSLGRASGPTQYF. The rearrangement joins TRBV7-2 to TRBJ2-5, with 7 bases lining up with TRBD2. With V trimmed by 1 base and J by 7 bases, 9 bases remained unmatched. Per the germline V gene, CDR1 is SGHTA and CDR2 is FQGNSA. The CDR3 sequence is 15 residues long.

This clonotype was seen more than once but under ten times. The V call is TRBV10-3, the J call TRBJ1-5; 7 nucleotides align to TRBD1. Germline V gene sequence: CDR1 ENHRY, CDR2 SYGVKD. The junction had 1 base not matched to a gene; V was cut back by 4 bases and J by 4 bases. The CDR3 is made up of 13 amino acids. The CDR3 coding sequence is TGTGCCATCAGTGGGACAGGTAATCAGCCCCAGCATTTT. Translating gives CAISGTGNQPQHF.

The rearrangement uses TRBV7-2 and TRBJ2-7; the D is unclear. V lost 1 base and J lost 6, with 13 bases in between. The CDR3 sequence is 14 residues long. Per germline, CDR1 SGHTA and CDR2 FQGNSA. The CDR3 coding sequence is TGTGCCAGCAGCTTAGGACATGAGCTGTCCGAGCAGTACTTC. Protein product: CASSLGHELSEQYF.

V and J are TRBV5-1 and TRBJ1-3, with 8 bases aligning to TRBD1. CDR3 length equals 15 residues. Per germline, CDR1 SGHRS and CDR2 YFSETQ. V lost 3 bases, J lost 4 bases, and 6 bases stayed unmatched. This CDR3 reads CASSSWTGNGNTIYF. The CDR3 region has the DNA TGCGCCAGCAGCTCCTGGACAGGGAACGGAAACACCATATATTTT.

The gene calls are TRBV6-6 and TRBJ1-1; unclear D gene. This CDR3 is built from 16 residues. Trimming stripped 0 bases from V and 0 bases from J, with 11 bases between. Germline assignment: CDR1 MNHNY and CDR2 SVGAGI (reference sequence). CDR3 DNA sequence: TGTGCCAGCAGTTACTCGAAAGGCCGGATGAACACTGAAGCTTTCTTT. This codes for CASSYSKGRMNTEAFF.

This chain connects TRBV13 to TRBJ2-7; 7 nucleotides line up with TRBD2. Germline assignment: CDR1 PRHDT and CDR2 FYEKMQ (reference sequence). This CDR3 is built from 12 residues. Losses at the gene ends were 5 bases for V and 7 bases for J; bases not matched to a gene: 5. The CDR3 here is CASSLQRGEQYV. In DNA, the CDR3 is TGTGCCAGCAGCCTCCAGCGGGGTGAGCAGTACGTC.

This chain connects TRBV20-1 to TRBJ2-7, with D maybe TRBD1 (5 bases). V was trimmed by 2 bases and J by 4 bases, leaving 12 bases between them. Looked up from germline, CDR1 is DFQATT and CDR2 is SNEGSKA (reference sequence). The CDR3 totals 13 residues. The CDR3 loop reads CSARRLDSYEQYF. DNA of the CDR3: TGCAGTGCTAGAAGGCTCGACAGTTACGAGCAGTACTTC.